Listed below are T cell receptor beta chains from one sample, sequenced in a study of cytomegalovirus exposure and HLA in healthy donors. Some clones are missing from TCRdb's copy, which holds only in-frame ones; the method was immunoSEQ multiplex PCR. Of 70,000 to 95,000 clones listed, 76% were seen once; the top ten hold approximately 5.6%. Material: PBMCs. These receptors all come from a man younger than 40 in good health and CMV-seropositive. The CDR3 runs from the conserved cysteine through the conserved F or W. The D gene is left open where the match is weak.

d_gene: TRBD2
v_gene: TRBV5-1
j_gene: TRBJ2-2
CDR3nt: TGCGCCAGCAGCTTCCTAGCGGGGGCGAACACCGGGGAGCTGTTTTTT
CDR3aa: CASSFLAGANTGELFF

d_gene: .
v_gene: TRBV7-8
j_gene: TRBJ2-1
CDR3nt: TGTGCCAGCAGCTTAGCACAACCTTTTCTCTACAATGAGCAGTTCTTC
CDR3aa: CASSLAQPFLYNEQFF

d_gene: TRBD1
v_gene: TRBV18
j_gene: TRBJ1-4
CDR3nt: TGTGCCAGCTCCCGAGAGAGGGGGCGGGATGAAAAACTGTTTTTT
CDR3aa: CASSRERGRDEKLFF

d_gene: .
v_gene: TRBV9
j_gene: TRBJ2-3
CDR3nt: TGTGCCAGCAGCGTAGACTTGACAGATACGCAGTATTTT
CDR3aa: CASSVDLTDTQYF

d_gene: .
v_gene: TRBV5-6
j_gene: TRBJ1-5
CDR3nt: TGTGCCAGCAGCTGGACGGTTGGAGATGGGGGCGAATCAGCCCAGCATTTT
CDR3aa: CASSWTVGDGGESAQHF

d_gene: .
v_gene: TRBV19
j_gene: TRBJ1-5
CDR3nt: TGTGCCAGTACCCCTGGGCCCGGCGAGCCCCAGCATTTT
CDR3aa: CASTPGPGEPQHF

d_gene: .
v_gene: TRBV5-1
j_gene: TRBJ2-2
CDR3nt: TGCGCCAGCAGCTCGTCCCCCGGGGGCACCGGGGAGCTGTTTTTT
CDR3aa: CASSSSPGGTGELFF

d_gene: .
v_gene: TRBV7-9
j_gene: TRBJ2-3
CDR3nt: TGTGCCAGCAGCTTCACTACAGGGTCCGATACGCAGTATTTT
CDR3aa: CASSFTTGSDTQYF

d_gene: .
v_gene: TRBV6-1
j_gene: TRBJ1-2
CDR3nt: TGTGCCACCCGGAGCGGGTTCGACTATGGCTACACCTTC
CDR3aa: CATRSGFDYGYTF

d_gene: .
v_gene: TRBV18
j_gene: TRBJ2-1
CDR3nt: TGTGCCAGCTCACCCGGGGAGCGGGCCCGTGAGCAGTTCTTC
CDR3aa: CASSPGERAREQFF

d_gene: TRBD2
v_gene: TRBV28
j_gene: TRBJ2-5
CDR3nt: TGTGCCAGCCGCCCTTATCCCAGGGCTAGCGGGAGGGCAGGAAGGTCGGAGCAGTACTTC
CDR3aa: CASRPYPRASGRAGRSEQYF

d_gene: TRBD2
v_gene: TRBV11-2
j_gene: TRBJ2-7
CDR3nt: TGTGCCAGCAGCTTAGATTGGGGGGGATGGGGTCAATCCTACGAGCAGTACTTC
CDR3aa: CASSLDWGGWGQSYEQYF

d_gene: .
v_gene: TRBV4-3
j_gene: TRBJ2-7
CDR3nt: TGCGCCAGCAGCCAAGAAGGGACAACTGTCTACGAGCAGTACTTC
CDR3aa: CASSQEGTTVYEQYF

d_gene: .
v_gene: TRBV7-9
j_gene: TRBJ1-2
CDR3nt: TGTGCCAGCAGCTTAGGAAACACAGGGTCCGGCTACACCTTC
CDR3aa: CASSLGNTGSGYTF